This paragraph covers one T cell receptor (beta chain) sequence. The target antigen is unknown. This entry comes from a study of identical twins. Study outcomes and limitations: Models came in too low on out-of-frame TCR alpha sharing in monozygotic twins. Weaker excess sharing between twins was seen in beta out-of-frame sequences.

TCRdb re-derived calls from the 5' RACE reads in MiXCR, one entry per CDR3 protein. Here the sample spans 400,000 to 550,000 distinct CDR3 sequences, 14% being singletons. The data also belong to a second study, concerning yellow fever vaccine responses in identical twins.

The TCR originated in a woman aged 18-35 years in good health. Input material: CD4+ T cells sorted from blood.

The CDR3, as DNA: TGCAGTGCTAAAGGGGGCCAGACCCAGTACTTC. Translation: CSAKGGQTQYF. The chain employs TRBV20-1 and TRBJ2-5; 7 bases map to TRBD1. CDR3 length equals 11 residues. Germline V gene data show CDR1 as DFQATT and CDR2 as SNEGSKA (reference sequence). V shed 4 bases and J 6 bases; nucleotides not matched to a gene: 2.